This TCR beta chain was obtained from a study of cytomegalovirus exposure and HLA in healthy donors. Study conclusions and caveats: There were approximately 150 TCR beta chains listed as cytomegalovirus-associated. A previous analysis found most TCR beta V segments productive roughly 87% or roughly 30% of the time.

V lost 5 bases and J lost 2, with 13 bases in between. The CDR3 consists of 14 residues. Looked up from germline, CDR1 is ENHRY and CDR2 is SYGVKD. Turning to this clone: Its antigen is not identified.

13 Jbeta primers and 60 Vbeta primers were used for the PCR. Data came from immunoSEQ multiplex PCR; TCRdb stores just in-frame clones and leaves some out. The sample yields over 200,000 clones, almost 80% seen once. What was sequenced was PBMCs. This clonotype was sampled from a male donor in good health and CMV-seronegative. V gene TRBV10-3 combines with J gene TRBJ2-7; TRBD2 might be the D (5 bases). In nucleotides, the CDR3 is TGTGCCATCAGTACAGCGGACCAAGCCTACGAGCAGTACTTC. This encodes CAISTADQAYEQYF.